The rows below give T cell receptor beta chains drawn from one sample of a study of shared T cell receptors in the human thymus. The repertoire was sequenced with immunoSEQ multiplex PCR; TCRdb's copy has only in-frame clones and lacks some. Of about 500,000 clones detected, 70% to 80% appear once; the ten largest clones hold around 0.012%. The sample also formed part of further work on human thymus T cells.

The sample taken for sequencing was thymocytes. These receptors were taken from a boy younger than two with a congenital heart defect. CDR3s include the opening cysteine and the closing phenylalanine or tryptophan. A D gene is named only where the DNA matches it firmly. Only some rows state a clone size, as once, few, many or a class for expanded clones.

J gene: TRBJ2-2
V gene: TRBV4-1
clone size: .
D gene: .
CDR3 protein: CASSQLPDRAGELFF
CDR3 DNA: TGCGCCAGCAGCCAACTACCCGACCGGGCCGGGGAGCTGTTTTTT

J gene: TRBJ2-7
V gene: TRBV19
clone size: .
D gene: TRBD1
CDR3 protein: CASRGTGAYEQYF
CDR3 DNA: TGTGCCAGTAGGGGGACAGGGGCCTACGAGCAGTACTTC

J gene: TRBJ1-2
V gene: TRBV2
clone size: .
D gene: .
CDR3 protein: CASKLNRTNPYGYTF
CDR3 DNA: TGTGCCAGTAAGCTTAACCGGACAAACCCCTATGGCTACACCTTC

J gene: TRBJ2-7
V gene: TRBV28
clone size: once
D gene: TRBD2
CDR3 protein: CASSFSGLAGREGEQYF
CDR3 DNA: TGTGCCAGCAGTTTCTCGGGACTAGCGGGGCGGGAGGGTGAGCAGTACTTC

J gene: TRBJ2-2
V gene: TRBV9
clone size: once
D gene: TRBD2
CDR3 protein: CASSVSAGGCPGELFF
CDR3 DNA: TGTGCCAGCAGCGTAAGTGCGGGAGGGTGCCCCGGGGAGCTGTTTTTT

J gene: TRBJ2-1
V gene: TRBV5-4
clone size: .
D gene: TRBD2
CDR3 protein: CASSLPLSGRRDEQFF
CDR3 DNA: TGTGCCAGCAGCCTACCCCTTAGCGGGAGGAGAGATGAGCAGTTCTTC

J gene: TRBJ2-3
V gene: TRBV25-1
clone size: .
D gene: .
CDR3 protein: CASSRQFRGTDTQYF
CDR3 DNA: TGTGCCAGCAGTCGACAGTTCCGGGGGACAGATACGCAGTATTTT

J gene: TRBJ2-7
V gene: TRBV4-3
clone size: .
D gene: TRBD2
CDR3 protein: CASSQISTSGTSYEQYF
CDR3 DNA: TGCGCCAGCAGCCAAATCTCCACTAGCGGGACGTCCTACGAGCAGTACTTC

J gene: TRBJ1-3
V gene: TRBV10-2
clone size: .
D gene: TRBD1
CDR3 protein: CASSPGQGANTIYF
CDR3 DNA: TGCGCCAGCAGTCCAGGACAGGGCGCGAACACCATATATTTT

J gene: TRBJ2-1
V gene: TRBV5-4
clone size: once
D gene: TRBD2
CDR3 protein: CASSLTSGSYNEQFF
CDR3 DNA: TGTGCCAGCAGCCTGACTAGCGGGAGCTACAATGAGCAGTTCTTC

J gene: TRBJ2-7
V gene: TRBV28
clone size: once
D gene: TRBD1
CDR3 protein: CASSPGQGSWGTYEQYF
CDR3 DNA: TGTGCCAGCAGTCCCGGACAGGGGTCTTGGGGGACCTACGAGCAGTACTTC

J gene: TRBJ1-2
V gene: TRBV12-5
clone size: .
D gene: .
CDR3 protein: CASGLAEDSTNYGYTF
CDR3 DNA: TGTGCTAGTGGTTTGGCGGAGGACAGTACTAACTATGGCTACACCTTC

J gene: TRBJ2-3
V gene: TRBV23-1
clone size: .
D gene: .
CDR3 protein: CARGGETDTQYF
CDR3 DNA: TGCGCCAGGGGTGGAGAAACAGATACGCAGTATTTT

J gene: TRBJ2-3
V gene: TRBV6-5
clone size: .
D gene: .
CDR3 protein: CASSSGTDTQYF
CDR3 DNA: TGTGCCAGCAGTAGCGGGACAGATACGCAGTATTTT

J gene: TRBJ2-7
V gene: TRBV28
clone size: .
D gene: TRBD2
CDR3 protein: CASSPGGGGEQYF
CDR3 DNA: TGTGCCAGCAGCCCTGGGGGGGGTGGCGAGCAGTACTTC

J gene: TRBJ2-7
V gene: TRBV7-2
clone size: few
D gene: TRBD2
CDR3 protein: CASSPGLAGGLARYEQYF
CDR3 DNA: TGTGCCAGCAGCCCGGGGCTAGCGGGAGGCCTTGCTCGGTACGAGCAGTACTTC

J gene: TRBJ2-1
V gene: TRBV9
clone size: .
D gene: .
CDR3 protein: CASSVAFLRTLSYNEQFF
CDR3 DNA: TGTGCCAGCAGCGTAGCTTTCCTGAGGACTCTCTCCTACAATGAGCAGTTCTTC

J gene: TRBJ2-7
V gene: TRBV5-1
clone size: .
D gene: TRBD2
CDR3 protein: CASSFSRTSRSYEQYF
CDR3 DNA: TGCGCCAGCAGCTTCTCACGGACTAGTCGGTCCTACGAGCAGTACTTC

J gene: TRBJ1-2
V gene: TRBV19
clone size: .
D gene: TRBD1
CDR3 protein: CASSMSFGTGPNYGYTF
CDR3 DNA: TGTGCCAGTAGTATGAGCTTCGGGACAGGTCCTAACTATGGCTACACCTTC

J gene: TRBJ2-7
V gene: TRBV27
clone size: .
D gene: .
CDR3 protein: CASSHPPDEQYF
CDR3 DNA: TGTGCCAGCAGTCATCCCCCGGACGAGCAGTACTTC

J gene: TRBJ1-2
V gene: TRBV25-1
clone size: .
D gene: .
CDR3 protein: CASSEYDVNRSMDYTF
CDR3 DNA: TGTGCCAGCAGTGAATATGATGTGAACAGGTCGATGGACTACACCTTC

J gene: TRBJ2-7
V gene: TRBV6-1
clone size: few
D gene: TRBD2
CDR3 protein: CASSEALRLAGGSYEQYF
CDR3 DNA: TGTGCCAGCAGTGAAGCGCTTCGGCTAGCGGGAGGATCCTACGAGCAGTACTTC

J gene: TRBJ2-4
V gene: TRBV4-1
clone size: .
D gene: .
CDR3 protein: CASSQPNPQAKNIQYF
CDR3 DNA: TGCGCCAGCAGCCAACCGAACCCACAGGCCAAAAACATTCAGTACTTC

J gene: TRBJ2-4
V gene: TRBV28
clone size: .
D gene: .
CDR3 protein: CASTGWRGRQYF
CDR3 DNA: TGTGCCAGCACCGGCTGGAGGGGGCGTCAGTACTTC

J gene: TRBJ2-5
V gene: TRBV25-1
clone size: .
D gene: TRBD2
CDR3 protein: CASSSYSGTSGRETQYF
CDR3 DNA: TGTGCCAGCAGTTCCTACTCCGGGACTAGCGGTCGAGAGACCCAGTACTTC

J gene: TRBJ2-7
V gene: TRBV4-2
clone size: .
D gene: .
CDR3 protein: CASNGAGSYEQYF
CDR3 DNA: TGTGCCAGCAACGGAGCGGGTTCCTACGAGCAGTACTTC

J gene: TRBJ2-6
V gene: TRBV4-3
clone size: .
D gene: .
CDR3 protein: CASSQEGGSGANVLTF
CDR3 DNA: TGCGCCAGCAGCCAGGAAGGGGGTTCCGGGGCCAACGTCCTGACTTTC

J gene: TRBJ2-3
V gene: TRBV7-2
clone size: .
D gene: .
CDR3 protein: CASSLDGGTTDTQYF
CDR3 DNA: TGTGCCAGCAGCTTAGATGGCGGGACTACAGATACGCAGTATTTT

J gene: TRBJ2-7
V gene: TRBV5-6
clone size: .
D gene: TRBD2
CDR3 protein: CASSRMAWGGSYEQYF
CDR3 DNA: TGTGCCAGCAGCCGGATGGCGTGGGGGGGCTCCTACGAGCAGTACTTC

J gene: TRBJ2-3
V gene: TRBV7-2
clone size: .
D gene: .
CDR3 protein: CASSTPTDTQYF
CDR3 DNA: TGTGCCAGCAGCACTCCCACAGATACGCAGTATTTT

J gene: TRBJ2-1
V gene: TRBV4-1
clone size: .
D gene: TRBD2
CDR3 protein: CASSQGAGTSGRTRTYNEQFF
CDR3 DNA: TGCGCCAGCAGCCAGGGAGCCGGGACTAGCGGGAGAACGCGGACCTACAATGAGCAGTTCTTC

J gene: TRBJ1-4
V gene: TRBV2
clone size: .
D gene: TRBD1
CDR3 protein: CASRVDRARTQNEKLFF
CDR3 DNA: TGTGCCAGCAGGGTGGACAGGGCCCGAACCCAAAATGAAAAACTGTTTTTT

J gene: TRBJ2-7
V gene: TRBV7-2
clone size: .
D gene: TRBD2
CDR3 protein: CASSSLAGVPSYEQYF
CDR3 DNA: TGTGCCAGCAGCTCCTTAGCGGGAGTCCCCTCCTACGAGCAGTACTTC

J gene: TRBJ2-3
V gene: TRBV30
clone size: .
D gene: TRBD2
CDR3 protein: CAWSPHGTSGGSQSTDTQYF
CDR3 DNA: TGTGCCTGGAGTCCCCACGGGACTAGCGGGGGAAGCCAAAGCACAGATACGCAGTATTTT

J gene: TRBJ2-7
V gene: TRBV4-2
clone size: .
D gene: .
CDR3 protein: CASSQAQRVGASGKQYF
CDR3 DNA: TGTGCCAGCAGCCAAGCTCAGAGGGTGGGGGCGTCAGGGAAGCAGTACTTC

J gene: TRBJ2-7
V gene: TRBV12-5
clone size: .
D gene: .
CDR3 protein: CASGLPLEGRISYEQYF
CDR3 DNA: TGTGCTAGTGGTTTGCCACTGGAGGGGCGGATCTCCTACGAGCAGTACTTC

J gene: TRBJ2-1
V gene: TRBV2
clone size: .
D gene: TRBD2
CDR3 protein: CASSEAPSGGFYNEQFF
CDR3 DNA: TGTGCCAGCAGTGAAGCGCCTAGCGGGGGGTTCTACAATGAGCAGTTCTTC

J gene: TRBJ2-3
V gene: TRBV25-1
clone size: few
D gene: TRBD1
CDR3 protein: CASSDRDRGPDTQYF
CDR3 DNA: TGTGCCAGCAGTGATCGGGACAGGGGGCCAGATACGCAGTATTTT

J gene: TRBJ2-1
V gene: TRBV28
clone size: .
D gene: TRBD1
CDR3 protein: CASSLGWDRDVGNEQFF
CDR3 DNA: TGTGCCAGCAGCCTAGGCTGGGACAGGGATGTGGGCAATGAGCAGTTCTTC

J gene: TRBJ1-5
V gene: TRBV28
clone size: .
D gene: .
CDR3 protein: CASSNRQGNQPQHF
CDR3 DNA: TGTGCCAGCTCAAATCGCCAGGGCAATCAGCCCCAGCATTTT

J gene: TRBJ2-1
V gene: TRBV10-3
clone size: .
D gene: TRBD2
CDR3 protein: CAISESQRGSSYNEQFF
CDR3 DNA: TGTGCCATCAGTGAGTCCCAGCGGGGGAGCTCCTACAATGAGCAGTTCTTC

J gene: TRBJ2-7
V gene: TRBV5-5
clone size: .
D gene: .
CDR3 protein: CASSTTLGSSVAYEQYF
CDR3 DNA: TGTGCCAGCAGCACAACCCTCGGGTCGTCAGTAGCCTACGAGCAGTACTTC

J gene: TRBJ2-7
V gene: TRBV10-3
clone size: .
D gene: TRBD2
CDR3 protein: CAISDVREGLYEQYF
CDR3 DNA: TGTGCCATCAGTGATGTACGGGAGGGCCTGTACGAGCAGTACTTC

J gene: TRBJ1-2
V gene: TRBV7-2
clone size: once
D gene: TRBD1
CDR3 protein: CASSLEGAPRYTF
CDR3 DNA: TGTGCCAGCAGCTTAGAGGGGGCGCCAAGATACACCTTC

J gene: TRBJ1-2
V gene: TRBV30
clone size: .
D gene: .
CDR3 protein: CAWRRGGGYTF
CDR3 DNA: TGTGCCTGGAGGCGGGGGGGTGGCTACACCTTC

J gene: TRBJ2-1
V gene: TRBV19
clone size: .
D gene: TRBD2
CDR3 protein: CASSIIAGGPDEQFF
CDR3 DNA: TGTGCCAGTAGTATTATAGCGGGAGGGCCGGATGAGCAGTTCTTC

J gene: TRBJ1-1
V gene: TRBV9
clone size: .
D gene: TRBD1
CDR3 protein: CASSAGPTGLNTEAFF
CDR3 DNA: TGTGCCAGCAGCGCGGGTCCGACAGGGCTGAACACTGAAGCTTTCTTT

J gene: TRBJ1-5
V gene: TRBV6-4
clone size: .
D gene: .
CDR3 protein: CASLASPGSNQPQHF
CDR3 DNA: TGTGCCAGCCTGGCTTCACCGGGATCCAATCAGCCCCAGCATTTT

J gene: TRBJ2-7
V gene: TRBV7-9
clone size: .
D gene: TRBD1
CDR3 protein: CASSPTGHYEQYF
CDR3 DNA: TGTGCCAGCAGCCCGACAGGGCACTACGAGCAGTACTTC

J gene: TRBJ2-1
V gene: TRBV4-2
clone size: .
D gene: TRBD2
CDR3 protein: CASSHQPGLGNEQFF
CDR3 DNA: TGTGCCAGCAGCCACCAACCGGGACTAGGGAATGAGCAGTTCTTC

J gene: TRBJ2-7
V gene: TRBV7-2
clone size: .
D gene: TRBD2
CDR3 protein: CASSLGLAFSPLYEQYF
CDR3 DNA: TGTGCCAGCAGCTTGGGACTAGCGTTTAGTCCCCTCTACGAGCAGTACTTC

J gene: TRBJ2-1
V gene: TRBV11-3
clone size: .
D gene: .
CDR3 protein: CASSSGLPYGNEQFF
CDR3 DNA: TGTGCCAGCAGCTCGGGACTTCCTTATGGGAATGAGCAGTTCTTC

J gene: TRBJ1-1
V gene: TRBV2
clone size: .
D gene: .
CDR3 protein: CASTFSVVEAFF
CDR3 DNA: TGTGCCAGCACCTTTAGCGTGGTTGAAGCTTTCTTT

J gene: TRBJ2-3
V gene: TRBV11-2
clone size: .
D gene: TRBD2
CDR3 protein: CASSLPGLAGGPGDTQYF
CDR3 DNA: TGTGCCAGCAGCTTACCCGGGCTAGCGGGAGGGCCGGGTGATACGCAGTATTTT

J gene: TRBJ2-1
V gene: TRBV7-9
clone size: .
D gene: TRBD1
CDR3 protein: CASSLTGVYNEQFF
CDR3 DNA: TGTGCCAGCAGCTTAACAGGGGTCTACAATGAGCAGTTCTTC

J gene: TRBJ2-7
V gene: TRBV23-1
clone size: .
D gene: .
CDR3 protein: CASWRGAPRQGLGTSYEQYF
CDR3 DNA: TGCGCCAGCTGGAGGGGGGCCCCGAGACAGGGCTTGGGGACCTCCTACGAGCAGTACTTC